Each of the 9 T cell receptor beta chains below was sequenced from the same sample in a study of blood T cell repertoires in COVID-19. Measured with immunoSEQ multiplex PCR; TCRdb has only the in-frame clones, and not every one. The repertoire holds over 50,000 clones, with approximately 80% as singletons. The sample was peripheral blood. These receptors all come from a man older than 75 with active or convalescent COVID-19.

The J gene is TRBJ2-2, the V gene TRBV29-1; D gene ambiguous. This CDR3 comprises 11 residues. Germline V gene data show CDR1 as SQVTM and CDR2 as ANQGSEA. V was pared by 6 bases and J by 3 bases, with 5 bases between. The CDR3 loop is CSVPDTGELFF. CDR3 nucleotide sequence: TGCAGCGTCCCAGACACCGGGGAGCTGTTTTTT.

The rearrangement links TRBV27 to TRBJ2-5, with TRBD1 as a possible D gene (6 bases). V was cut by 7 bases and J by 1 base, with 28 bases left in between. The CDR3 extends over 19 amino acids. Germline CDR1 and CDR2: MNHEY and SMNVEV (reference sequence). CDR3: CASTQFFPGQLTLQETQYF. The CDR3 region has the DNA TGTGCCAGCACCCAGTTCTTCCCTGGACAGTTAACGCTCCAAGAGACCCAGTACTTC.

The J gene is TRBJ2-5, the V gene TRBV9, with unresolved D. V gave up 0 bases and J gave up 7 bases, with 10 bases separating them. The germline CDR1 and CDR2 sequences are SGDLS and YYNGEE. The CDR3 spans 13 residues. CDR3 nucleotide sequence: TGTGCCAGCAGCGTAGGAGTCTTCGGGACCCAGTACTTC. Residues: CASSVGVFGTQYF.

The gene calls are TRBV28 and TRBJ2-1, with 7 bases matching TRBD1. V trimming: 6 bases; J trimming: 10 bases; junction bases outside the gene matches: 15. This CDR3 spans 15 amino acids. Germline CDR1 MDHEN, CDR2 SYDVKM. CDR3 region: CASSPSGTAIREQFF. Written as DNA, the CDR3 is TGTGCCAGCAGCCCCTCCGGGACAGCGATACGAGAGCAGTTCTTC.

This chain uses TRBV5-1 with TRBJ1-2; 7 nucleotides line up with TRBD1. V was clipped by 2 bases and J by 4 bases; unmatched bases: 8. This CDR3 comprises 15 residues. Germline CDR1 and CDR2: SGHRS and YFSETQ. Here the CDR3 DNA reads TGCGCCAGCAGCTTCGAGGGGGCTAGGGGCTATGGCTACACCTTC. Encoded protein: CASSFEGARGYGYTF.

Regarding this clone: An end of the junction does not agree with germline; a read error may underlie this. This chain connects TRBV5-1 to TRBJ2-7, with a possible D match to TRBD1 (5 bases). Germline CDR1 SGHRS, CDR2 YFSETQ. CDR3 length equals 13 residues. CDR3 bases: TGCGCCAGCAGCGAACAGGACACTTACGAGTTGTGCTTC. It translates to CASSEQDTYELCF.

CDR3 nucleotide sequence: TGCGCCAGCACGGGGGTCGGAGATACGCAGTATTTT. It encodes CASTGVGDTQYF. The chain is built from TRBV5-1 and TRBJ2-3; the D gene is possibly TRBD2 (6 bases). The ends were cut back, 6 bases at V and 5 bases at J, with 10 bases in the middle. Germline assignment: CDR1 SGHRS and CDR2 YFSETQ. The CDR3 extends over 12 amino acids.

This clone was seen only once. V usage is TRBV6-5 and J usage is TRBJ2-7; 7 bases are shared with TRBD2. With V trimmed by 7 bases and J by 6 bases, 9 bases remained unmatched. The CDR3 sequence is 13 residues long. Germline V gene lookup returns CDR1 MNHEY and CDR2 SVGAGI. This CDR3 reads CASTVAGRGEQYF. CDR3 DNA sequence: TGTGCCAGCACCGTCGCAGGGAGGGGCGAGCAGTACTTC.

CDR3 bases: TGTGCCAGCAGAAGACGGGGGGCGGATGAAAAACTGTTTTTT. Protein: CASRRRGADEKLFF. The chain uses TRBV27 and TRBJ1-4; maybe TRBD1 (6 bases). The CDR3 totals 14 residues. Germline CDR1 MNHEY, CDR2 SMNVEV (reference sequence). Trimming removed 6 bases at V and 6 bases at J, with 14 bases between.